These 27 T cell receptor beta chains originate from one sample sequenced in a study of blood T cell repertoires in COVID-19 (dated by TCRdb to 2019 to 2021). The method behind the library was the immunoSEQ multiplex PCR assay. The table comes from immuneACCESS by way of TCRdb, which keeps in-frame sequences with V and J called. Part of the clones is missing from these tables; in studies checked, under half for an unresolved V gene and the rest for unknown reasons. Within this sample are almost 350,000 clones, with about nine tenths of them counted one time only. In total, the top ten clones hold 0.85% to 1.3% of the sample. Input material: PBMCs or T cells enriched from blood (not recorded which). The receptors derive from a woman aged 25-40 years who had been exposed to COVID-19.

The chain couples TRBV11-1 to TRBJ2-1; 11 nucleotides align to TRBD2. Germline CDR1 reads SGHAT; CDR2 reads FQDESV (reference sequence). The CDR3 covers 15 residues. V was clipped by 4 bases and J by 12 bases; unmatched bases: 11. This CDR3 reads CASSSSGRPSPRQFF. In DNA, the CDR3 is TGTGCCAGCAGCTCTAGCGGGAGGCCCTCTCCCCGGCAGTTCTTC.

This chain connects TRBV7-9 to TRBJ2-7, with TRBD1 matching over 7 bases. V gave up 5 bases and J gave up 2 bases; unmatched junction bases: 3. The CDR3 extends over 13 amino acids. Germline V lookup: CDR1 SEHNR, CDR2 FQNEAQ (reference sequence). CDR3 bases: TGTGCCAGCAGCCCGGGACAGCCCTACGAGCAGTACTTC. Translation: CASSPGQPYEQYF.

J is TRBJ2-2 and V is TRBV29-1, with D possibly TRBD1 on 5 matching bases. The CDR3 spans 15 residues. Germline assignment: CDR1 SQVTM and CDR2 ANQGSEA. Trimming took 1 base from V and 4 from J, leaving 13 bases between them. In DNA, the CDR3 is TGCAGCGTTGAAGTTGGTCAGGGTATCACCGGGGAGCTGTTTTTT. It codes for CSVEVGQGITGELFF.

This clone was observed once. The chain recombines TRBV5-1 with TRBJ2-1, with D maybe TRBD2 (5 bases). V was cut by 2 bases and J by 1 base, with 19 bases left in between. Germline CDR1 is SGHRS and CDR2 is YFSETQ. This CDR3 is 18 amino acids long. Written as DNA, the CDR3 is TGCGCCAGCAGCTTTCCCACAGACTCGGGATCATCCTACAATGAGCAGTTCTTC. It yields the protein CASSFPTDSGSSYNEQFF.

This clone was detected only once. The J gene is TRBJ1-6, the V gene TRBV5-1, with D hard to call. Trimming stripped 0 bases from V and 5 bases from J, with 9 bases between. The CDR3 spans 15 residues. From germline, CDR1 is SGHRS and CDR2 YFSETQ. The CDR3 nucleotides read TGCGCCAGCAGCTTGGGCAGCAGCGATAATTCACCCCTCCACTTT. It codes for CASSLGSSDNSPLHF.

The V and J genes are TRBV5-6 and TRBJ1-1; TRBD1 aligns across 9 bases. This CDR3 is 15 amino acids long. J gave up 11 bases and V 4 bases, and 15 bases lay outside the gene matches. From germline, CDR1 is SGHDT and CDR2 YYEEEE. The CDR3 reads CASSPPVATGGNAFF. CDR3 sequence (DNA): TGTGCCAGCAGCCCACCCGTCGCTACAGGGGGCAATGCTTTCTTT.

The CDR3 DNA sequence: TGTGCCAGCACCCGAGCTAGCGTCATCCGGGGGGAGACCCAGTACTTC. It yields the protein CASTRASVIRGETQYF. This chain uses TRBV2 with TRBJ2-5; D might be TRBD2 (6 bases). Germline V lookup: CDR1 SNHLY, CDR2 FYNNEI. CDR3 size: 16 residues. Trimming cost V 7 bases and J 5 bases, with 23 bases left between them.

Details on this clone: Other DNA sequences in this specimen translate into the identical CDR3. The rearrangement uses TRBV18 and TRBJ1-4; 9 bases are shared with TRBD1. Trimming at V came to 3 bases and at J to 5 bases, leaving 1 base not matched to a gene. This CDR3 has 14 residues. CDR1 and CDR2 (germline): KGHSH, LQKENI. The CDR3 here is CASSPGTGNEKLFF. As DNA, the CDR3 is TGTGCCAGCTCACCTGGGACAGGGAATGAAAAACTGTTTTTT.

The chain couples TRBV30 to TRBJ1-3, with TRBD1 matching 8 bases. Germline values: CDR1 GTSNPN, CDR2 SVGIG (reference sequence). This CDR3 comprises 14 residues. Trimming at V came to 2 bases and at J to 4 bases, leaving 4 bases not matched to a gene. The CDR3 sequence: CAWSPRGQGNTIYF. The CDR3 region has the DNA TGTGCCTGGAGTCCCAGGGGGCAGGGAAACACCATATATTTT.

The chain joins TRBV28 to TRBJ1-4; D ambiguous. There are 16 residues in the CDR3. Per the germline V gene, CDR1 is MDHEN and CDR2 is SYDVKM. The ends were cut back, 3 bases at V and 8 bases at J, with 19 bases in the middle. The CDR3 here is CASSFLSDVPGEKLFF. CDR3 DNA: TGTGCCAGCAGTTTCTTATCGGACGTCCCGGGGGAAAAACTGTTTTTT. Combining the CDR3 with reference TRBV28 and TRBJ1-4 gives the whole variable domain DVKVTQSSRYLVKRTGEKVFLECVQDMDHENMFWYRQDPGLGLRLIYFSYDVKMKEKGDIPEGYSVSREKKERFSLILESASTNQTSMYLCASSFLSDVPGEKLFFGSGTQLSVL.

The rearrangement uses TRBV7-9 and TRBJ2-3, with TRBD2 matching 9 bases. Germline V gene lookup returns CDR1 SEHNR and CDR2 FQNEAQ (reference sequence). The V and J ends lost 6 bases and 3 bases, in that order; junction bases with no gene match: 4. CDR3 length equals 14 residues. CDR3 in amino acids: CASRSGRITDTQYF. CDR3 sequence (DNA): TGTGCCAGCAGAAGCGGGAGGATAACAGATACGCAGTATTTT.

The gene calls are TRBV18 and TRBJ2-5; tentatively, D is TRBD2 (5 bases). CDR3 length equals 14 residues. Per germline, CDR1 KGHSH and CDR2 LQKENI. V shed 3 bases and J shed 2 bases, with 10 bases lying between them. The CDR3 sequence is CASSPPGRQETQYF. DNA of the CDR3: TGTGCCAGCTCACCGCCGGGAAGACAAGAGACCCAGTACTTC.

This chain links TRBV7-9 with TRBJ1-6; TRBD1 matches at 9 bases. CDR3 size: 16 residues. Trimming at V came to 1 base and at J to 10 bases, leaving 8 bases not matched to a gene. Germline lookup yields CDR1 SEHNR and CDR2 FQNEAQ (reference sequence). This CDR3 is CASSLGDRARRSPLHF. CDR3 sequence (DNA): TGTGCCAGCAGCTTAGGGGACAGGGCCCGGAGGTCACCCCTCCACTTT. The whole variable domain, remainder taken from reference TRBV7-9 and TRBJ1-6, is DTGVSQNPRHKITKRGQNVTFRCDPISEHNRLYWYRQTLGQGPEFLTYFQNEAQLEKSRLLSDRFSAERPKGSFSTLEIQRTEQGDSAMYLCASSLGDRARRSPLHFGNGTRLTVT.

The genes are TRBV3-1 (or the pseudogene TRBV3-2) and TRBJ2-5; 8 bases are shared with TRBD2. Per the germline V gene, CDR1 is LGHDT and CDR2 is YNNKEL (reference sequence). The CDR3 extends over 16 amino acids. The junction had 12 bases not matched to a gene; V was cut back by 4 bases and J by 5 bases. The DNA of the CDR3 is TGTGCCAGCAGCCCGCGGGGACTAGACGGGGGCGAGACCCAGTACTTC. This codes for CASSPRGLDGGETQYF.

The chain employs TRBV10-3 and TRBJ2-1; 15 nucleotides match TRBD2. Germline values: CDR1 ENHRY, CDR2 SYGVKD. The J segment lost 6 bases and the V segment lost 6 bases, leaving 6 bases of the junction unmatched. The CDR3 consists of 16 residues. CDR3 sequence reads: CAIREPGLAGGNEQFF. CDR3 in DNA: TGTGCCATCAGGGAGCCGGGACTAGCGGGAGGCAATGAGCAGTTCTTC.

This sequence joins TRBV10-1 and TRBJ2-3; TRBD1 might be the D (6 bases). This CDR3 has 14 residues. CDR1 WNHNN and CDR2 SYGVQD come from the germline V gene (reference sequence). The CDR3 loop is CATSVRTVTDTQYF. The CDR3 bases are TGCGCTACCAGCGTTCGGACAGTCACAGATACGCAGTATTTT.

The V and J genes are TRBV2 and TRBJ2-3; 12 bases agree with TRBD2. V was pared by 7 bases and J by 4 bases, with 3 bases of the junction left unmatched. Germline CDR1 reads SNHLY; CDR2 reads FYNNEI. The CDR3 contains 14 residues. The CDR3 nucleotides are TGTGCCAGCAACCTAGCGGGAGGGCCAGATACGCAGTATTTT. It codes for CASNLAGGPDTQYF.

CDR3 sequence: CASSFGGSVSGYTF. The CDR3 nucleotides are TGTGCCAGCAGTTTCGGGGGGAGTGTGTCTGGCTACACCTTC. The J gene is TRBJ1-2, the V gene TRBV28, with D perhaps matching TRBD1 (5 bases). Germline V gene lookup returns CDR1 MDHEN and CDR2 SYDVKM. The CDR3 is made up of 14 amino acids. Trimming removed 3 bases at V and 7 bases at J, with 15 bases between.

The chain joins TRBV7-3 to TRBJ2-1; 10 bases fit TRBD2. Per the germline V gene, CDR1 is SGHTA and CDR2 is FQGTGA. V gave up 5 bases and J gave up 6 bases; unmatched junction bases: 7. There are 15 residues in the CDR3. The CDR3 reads CASSTSGRGSNEQFF. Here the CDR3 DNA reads TGTGCCAGCAGCACAAGCGGGAGGGGGTCCAATGAGCAGTTCTTC.

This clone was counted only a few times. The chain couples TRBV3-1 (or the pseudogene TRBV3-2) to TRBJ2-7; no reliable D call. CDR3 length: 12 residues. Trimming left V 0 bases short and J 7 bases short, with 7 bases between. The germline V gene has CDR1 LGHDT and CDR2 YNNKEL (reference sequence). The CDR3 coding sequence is TGTGCCAGCAGCCAAGATTTGAGGGAGCAGTACTTC. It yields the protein CASSQDLREQYF.

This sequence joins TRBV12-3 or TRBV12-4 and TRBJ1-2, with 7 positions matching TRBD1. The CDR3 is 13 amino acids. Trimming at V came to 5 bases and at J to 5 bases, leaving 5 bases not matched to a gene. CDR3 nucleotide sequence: TGTGCCAGCAGTCTATCGGGACAGTATGGCTACACCTTC. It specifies CASSLSGQYGYTF.

The CDR3 DNA reads as TGTGCCAGCTCACGTCTTTTCAGGCATCAGCCCCAGCATTTT. Its translation is CASSRLFRHQPQHF. The chain has TRBV18 and TRBJ1-5; D gene unclear. The V and J ends lost 4 bases and 5 bases respectively, with 12 bases between them. The CDR3 consists of 14 residues. Germline loops: CDR1 KGHSH, CDR2 LQKENI.

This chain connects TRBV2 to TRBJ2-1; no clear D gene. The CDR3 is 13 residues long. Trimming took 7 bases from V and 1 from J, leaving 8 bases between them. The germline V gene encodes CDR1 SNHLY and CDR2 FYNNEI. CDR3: CASKSASYNEQFF. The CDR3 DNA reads TGTGCCAGCAAAAGTGCGTCCTACAATGAGCAGTTCTTC.

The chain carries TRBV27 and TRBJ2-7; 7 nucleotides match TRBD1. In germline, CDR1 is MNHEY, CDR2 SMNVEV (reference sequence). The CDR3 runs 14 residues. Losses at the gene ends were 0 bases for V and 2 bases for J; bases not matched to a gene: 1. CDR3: CASSLSGTAYEQYF. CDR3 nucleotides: TGTGCCAGCAGTTTATCTGGGACAGCCTACGAGCAGTACTTC.

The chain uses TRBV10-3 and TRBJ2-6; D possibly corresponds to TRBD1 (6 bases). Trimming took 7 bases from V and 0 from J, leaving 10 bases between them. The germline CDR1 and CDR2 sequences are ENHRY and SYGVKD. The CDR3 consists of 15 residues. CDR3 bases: TGTGCCATCAAGTTGGACAGCTCTGGGGCCAACGTCCTGACTTTC. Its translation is CAIKLDSSGANVLTF.

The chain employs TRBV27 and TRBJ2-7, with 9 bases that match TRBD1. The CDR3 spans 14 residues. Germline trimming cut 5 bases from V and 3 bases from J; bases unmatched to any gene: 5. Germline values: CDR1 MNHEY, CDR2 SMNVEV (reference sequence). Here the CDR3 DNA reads TGTGCCAGCAGTCAGGACAGGGGAAGCTACGAGCAGTACTTC. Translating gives CASSQDRGSYEQYF.

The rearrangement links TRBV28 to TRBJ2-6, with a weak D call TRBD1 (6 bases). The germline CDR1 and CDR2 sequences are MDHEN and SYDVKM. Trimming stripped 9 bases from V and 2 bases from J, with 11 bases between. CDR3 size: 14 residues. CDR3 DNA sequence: TGTGCCAGTCAGGGGTCTCCTGGGGCCAACGTCCTGACTTTC. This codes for CASQGSPGANVLTF.